This record covers a single T cell receptor (beta chain). Trimming took 3 bases from V and 2 from J; bases not matched to a gene: 7. This CDR3 spans 16 amino acids. Germline CDR1 reads LNHNV; CDR2 reads YYDKDF (reference sequence). Per the study methods: Amplification with reference gene primers provided the estimates of nucleated cell counts. Some clones are missing from TCRdb's copy, which holds only in-frame ones; the method was immunoSEQ multiplex PCR. That table furnishes V, J and clone size, whereas the DNA furnished D and trimming. The top ten hold around 14% of the sample, which has some 83,000 clones, roughly 78% seen once. The data are from a study of blood T cell repertoires in COVID-19. The wider study: Sites across the United States, Italy and Spain contributed samples from acute and convalescent COVID-19. PBMCs, B-cell-depleted T cells, or T cells were the source of the cDNA or gDNA that made up the material.

Material for sequencing was peripheral blood. The origin of this receptor is an elderly woman with acute or convalescent COVID-19. The chain couples TRBV15 to TRBJ1-2; 9 bases are shared with TRBD1. The CDR3 sequence: CATSSGDRAFNYGYTF. DNA of the CDR3: TGTGCCACCAGCAGCGGGGACAGGGCGTTCAACTATGGCTACACCTTC.